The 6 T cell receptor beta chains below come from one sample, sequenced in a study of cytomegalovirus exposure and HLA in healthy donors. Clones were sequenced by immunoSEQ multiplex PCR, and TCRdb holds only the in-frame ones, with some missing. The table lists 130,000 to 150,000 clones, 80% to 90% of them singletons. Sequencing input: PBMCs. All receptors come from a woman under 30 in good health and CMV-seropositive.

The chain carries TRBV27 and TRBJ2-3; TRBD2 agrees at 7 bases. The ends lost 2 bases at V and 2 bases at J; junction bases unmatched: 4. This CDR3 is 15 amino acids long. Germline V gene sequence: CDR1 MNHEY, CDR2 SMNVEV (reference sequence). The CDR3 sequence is CASSLAAGLTDTQYF. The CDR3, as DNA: TGTGCCAGCAGTTTAGCAGCGGGGCTCACAGATACGCAGTATTTT.

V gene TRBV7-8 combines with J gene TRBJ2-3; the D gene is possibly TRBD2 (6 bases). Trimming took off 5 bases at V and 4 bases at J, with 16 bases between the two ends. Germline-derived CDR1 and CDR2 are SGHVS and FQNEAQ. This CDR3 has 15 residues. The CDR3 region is CASSPGGILADTQYF. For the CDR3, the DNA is TGTGCCAGCAGCCCTGGGGGGATTCTTGCAGATACGCAGTATTTT.

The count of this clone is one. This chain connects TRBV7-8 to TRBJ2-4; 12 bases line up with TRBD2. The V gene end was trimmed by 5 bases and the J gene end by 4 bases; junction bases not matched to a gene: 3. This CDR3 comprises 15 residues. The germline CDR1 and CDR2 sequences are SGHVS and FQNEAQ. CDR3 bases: TGTGCCAGCAGCAACGGACTAGCGGGGAAAAACATTCAGTACTTC. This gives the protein CASSNGLAGKNIQYF.

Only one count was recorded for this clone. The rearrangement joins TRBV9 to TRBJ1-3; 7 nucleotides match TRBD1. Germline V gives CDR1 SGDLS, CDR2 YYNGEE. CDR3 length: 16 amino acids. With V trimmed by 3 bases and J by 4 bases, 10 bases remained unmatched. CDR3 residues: CASSGRDSGFGNTIYF. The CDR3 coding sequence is TGTGCCAGCAGCGGACGGGACAGCGGCTTCGGAAACACCATATATTTT.

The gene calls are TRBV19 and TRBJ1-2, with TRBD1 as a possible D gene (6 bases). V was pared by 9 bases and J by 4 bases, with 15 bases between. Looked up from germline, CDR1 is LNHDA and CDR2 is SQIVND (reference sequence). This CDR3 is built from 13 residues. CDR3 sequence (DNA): TGTGCCAGCTCCGCCGGGACACTCTATGGCTACACCTTC. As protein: CASSAGTLYGYTF.

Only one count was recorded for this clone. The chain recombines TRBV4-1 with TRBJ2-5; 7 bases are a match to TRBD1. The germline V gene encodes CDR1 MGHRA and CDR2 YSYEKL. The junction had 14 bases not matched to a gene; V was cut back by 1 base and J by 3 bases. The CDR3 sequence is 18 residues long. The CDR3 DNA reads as TGCGCCAGCAGCCAAGTAATTCCAATGGGGACAGTCAAAGAGACCCAGTACTTC. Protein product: CASSQVIPMGTVKETQYF.